These 21 T cell receptor beta chains came from one sample sequenced in a study of T cell responses to AZD1222 COVID-19 vaccine. The assay was immunoSEQ multiplex PCR, and TCRdb's table has in-frame clones only and misses some. The top ten hold less than 0.6% of the sample, which has roughly 250,000 clones, more than 80% seen once. Sequencing used peripheral blood, obtained on day 0 of AZD1222 vaccination. The receptors originated from an adult in good health.

This chain uses TRBV27 with TRBJ2-7; 14 nucleotides agree with TRBD2. CDR1 is MNHEY and CDR2 is SMNVEV in the germline V gene (reference sequence). Unmatched junction bases numbered 10, after V lost 5 bases and J lost 4 bases. This CDR3 is 17 amino acids long. The CDR3, as DNA: TGTGCCAGCAGTCGTTCGGAAGGGACTAGCGGGAGTTACGAGCAGTACTTC. This gives the protein CASSRSEGTSGSYEQYF.

This chain joins TRBV27 and TRBJ1-2, with D possibly matching TRBD1 (6 bases). The V gene's germline CDR1 is MNHEY and CDR2 SMNVEV (reference sequence). Trimming left V 2 bases short and J 2 bases short, with 12 bases between. The CDR3 spans 15 residues. This CDR3 reads CASSLGTTGNYGYTF. The CDR3 nucleotides are TGTGCCAGCAGTTTAGGGACCACAGGGAACTATGGCTACACCTTC.

The rearrangement joins TRBV6-5 to TRBJ1-2; D is undetermined. This CDR3 is 13 amino acids long. Germline V lookup: CDR1 MNHEY, CDR2 SVGAGI. Deletions cut 7 bases from V and 6 bases from J, with 15 bases between. CDR3 sequence: CASTRTGNNGYTF. CDR3 DNA sequence: TGTGCCAGCACTAGGACCGGGAATAATGGCTACACCTTC.

The genes are TRBV6-5 and TRBJ2-1; either TRBD1 or TRBD2 may supply D (6 bases each). This CDR3 region has 15 residues. CDR1 is MNHEY and CDR2 is SVGAGI in the germline V gene. The ends were cut back, 6 bases at V and 4 bases at J, with 16 bases in the middle. The CDR3 is CASRPSRGGYNEQFF. The CDR3 DNA reads TGTGCCAGCAGACCCAGCCGAGGGGGGTACAATGAGCAGTTCTTC.

J is TRBJ1-2 and V is TRBV5-4; D possibly corresponds to TRBD1 (6 bases). Germline lookup yields CDR1 SGHNT and CDR2 YYREEE (reference sequence). V dropped 4 bases and J dropped 4 bases, with 14 bases sitting between them. CDR3 size: 14 residues. CDR3: CASSPGQSVYGYTF. The CDR3 nucleotides are TGTGCCAGCAGCCCCGGACAGTCTGTCTATGGCTACACCTTC. The full variable domain, with the rest looked up from reference TRBV5-4 and TRBJ1-2, is ETGVTQSPTHLIKTRGQQVTLRCSSQSGHNTVSWYQQALGQGPQFIFQYYREEENGRGNFPPRFSGLQFPNYSSELNVNALELDDSALYLCASSPGQSVYGYTFGSGTRLTVV.

The gene calls are TRBV9 and TRBJ2-1; 12 bases agree with TRBD2. V lost 3 bases to trimming and J lost 8 bases; unmatched junction nucleotides: 6. Germline CDR1 reads SGDLS; CDR2 reads YYNGEE. This CDR3 has 15 amino acids. CDR3 sequence reads: CASSGPSGGADEQFF. The CDR3 DNA is TGTGCCAGCAGCGGGCCTAGCGGGGGGGCAGATGAGCAGTTCTTC.

The V call is TRBV4-2, the J call TRBJ1-1; no definite D call. The germline CDR1 and CDR2 sequences are LGHNA and YNFKEQ. The V and J ends lost 1 base and 0 bases respectively, with 6 bases between them. The CDR3 loop spans 14 amino acids. CDR3 in amino acids: CASSQAQLNTEAFF. CDR3 DNA sequence: TGTGCCAGCAGCCAAGCGCAGTTGAACACTGAAGCTTTCTTT.

The chain combines TRBV28 with TRBJ1-2, with D maybe TRBD1 (5 bases). The CDR3 extends over 15 amino acids. Germline CDR1 reads MDHEN; CDR2 reads SYDVKM. Trimming removed 2 bases from V and 4 bases from J, with 14 bases in between. CDR3 nucleotide sequence: TGTGCCAGCAGTTTAGGGACTAAAGGGAGCTATGGCTACACCTTC. Its translation is CASSLGTKGSYGYTF.

V is TRBV5-1 and J is TRBJ2-7; either TRBD1 or TRBD2 may supply D (5 bases each). Trimming took off 4 bases at V and 2 bases at J, with 13 bases between the two ends. The CDR3 has 14 residues. The germline gives CDR1 SGHRS, CDR2 YFSETQ. The CDR3 loop reads CASSTGPGTYEQYF. As DNA, the CDR3 is TGCGCCAGCAGCACGGGACCTGGGACCTACGAGCAGTACTTC.

The CDR3 loop reads CASSQATLPGNTIYF. CDR3 nucleotides: TGCGCCAGCAGCCAAGCTACCTTACCTGGAAACACCATATATTTT. The chain combines TRBV4-1 with TRBJ1-3; D gene unclear. The germline V gene has CDR1 MGHRA and CDR2 YSYEKL. The CDR3 loop spans 15 amino acids. V lost 1 base and J 2 bases, leaving 9 bases between the germline ends.

The genes are TRBV18 and TRBJ1-3, with a tentative D call TRBD1 (6 bases). The CDR3 sequence is 19 residues long. CDR1 is KGHSH, CDR2 LQKENI, per germline. Deletions cut 0 bases from V and 0 bases from J, with 18 bases between. The CDR3 sequence is CASSPPDLWTASSGNTIYF. DNA for the CDR3: TGTGCCAGCTCACCACCCGACCTTTGGACAGCGAGCTCTGGAAACACCATATATTTT.

CDR3 sequence reads: CASTGGLAGELFF. In DNA form, the CDR3 reads TGTGCCAGCACAGGGGGCTTGGCCGGGGAGCTGTTTTTT. J is TRBJ2-2 and V is TRBV3-1 (or the pseudogene TRBV3-2); 8 bases align to TRBD1. Germline V gene data show CDR1 as LGHDT and CDR2 as YNNKEL (reference sequence). J was trimmed by 6 bases and V by 7 bases; bases with no gene match: 4. This CDR3 region has 13 residues.

The J gene is TRBJ1-5, the V gene TRBV28; TRBD1 matches 8 bases. There are 16 residues in the CDR3. The J segment lost 0 bases and the V segment lost 5 bases, leaving 6 bases of the junction unmatched. Germline V CDR1 and CDR2: MDHEN, SYDVKM. The CDR3 DNA follows: TGTGCCAGCAGTACTCACAGGGGGTCTAGCAATCAGCCCCAGCATTTT. The encoded protein is CASSTHRGSSNQPQHF.

V gene TRBV6-5 combines with J gene TRBJ1-3; weak D call: TRBD1 (6 bases). V lost 4 bases and J lost 0, with 13 bases in between. The CDR3 runs 16 residues. Germline V gene data show CDR1 as MNHEY and CDR2 as SVGAGI. The DNA of the CDR3 is TGTGCCAGCAGTTCTATACAGGGAGTCTCTGGAAACACCATATATTTT. It yields the protein CASSSIQGVSGNTIYF.

V usage is TRBV11-2 and J usage is TRBJ1-2; perhaps TRBD1 as D (5 bases). Germline V gene lookup returns CDR1 SGHAT and CDR2 FQNNGV. The CDR3 totals 15 residues. Trimming shortened V by 1 base and J by 4 bases, and 13 bases separated the two germline ends. The CDR3 DNA is TGTGCCAGCAGCTTAGGAGCGGGGGAGGGCTATGGCTACACCTTC. As protein: CASSLGAGEGYGYTF.

CDR3 in amino acids: CASSQGPSGYTF. In nucleotides, the CDR3 is TGTGCCAGCTCACAGGGTCCCAGTGGCTACACCTTC. The V gene is TRBV18, the J gene TRBJ1-2, with unresolved D. Germline assignment: CDR1 KGHSH and CDR2 LQKENI. The V end lost 4 bases, the J end lost 7 bases, and 10 bases lay between the germline ends. This CDR3 has 12 residues.

Only one count was recorded for this clone. The chain couples TRBV4-2 to TRBJ2-7, with D possibly being TRBD1 (7 bases). This CDR3 has 15 amino acids. V was clipped by 4 bases and J by 0 bases, with 13 bases between them. Looked up from germline, CDR1 is LGHNA and CDR2 is YNFKEQ. CDR3 protein: CASSPRGEISYEQYF. The DNA of the CDR3 is TGTGCCAGCAGCCCCAGGGGGGAGATCTCCTACGAGCAGTACTTC.

V usage is TRBV2 and J usage is TRBJ2-7; weak D call: TRBD1 (5 bases). With 8 bases removed from V and 6 bases from J, the gap between germline ends came to 11 bases. The CDR3 runs to 11 residues. CDR1 and CDR2 from the germline V gene are SNHLY and FYNNEI. The CDR3 bases are TGTGCCAGCGGGCAGGGCCGCGAGCAGTACTTC. Translating gives CASGQGREQYF.

The chain recombines TRBV27 with TRBJ2-2; D is unresolved. Trimming shortened V by 2 bases and J by 5 bases, and 6 bases separated the two germline ends. Looked up from germline, CDR1 is MNHEY and CDR2 is SMNVEV (reference sequence). This CDR3 has 13 residues. In DNA, the CDR3 is TGTGCCAGCAGTTTAGGGTGGACCGGGGAGCTGTTTTTT. Protein: CASSLGWTGELFF.

The chain couples TRBV4-2 to TRBJ2-1; 16 bases agree with TRBD2. The junction had 10 bases not matched to a gene; V was cut back by 2 bases and J by 12 bases. The CDR3 is 17 amino acids. Germline loops: CDR1 LGHNA, CDR2 YNFKEQ. CDR3 protein: CASSQPGGLAGGQRQFF. DNA of the CDR3: TGTGCCAGCAGCCAACCAGGGGGACTAGCGGGAGGGCAGCGGCAGTTCTTC.

In DNA form, the CDR3 reads TGCGCCAGCAGCTTGAACGGGGTTGGGAGCACTGAAGCTTTCTTT. Its translation is CASSLNGVGSTEAFF. V usage is TRBV5-1 and J usage is TRBJ1-1; D not resolved. Trimming stripped 1 base from V and 4 bases from J, with 14 bases between. The CDR3 consists of 15 residues. CDR1 SGHRS and CDR2 YFSETQ come from the germline V gene. The variable domain in full, with the rest retrieved from reference TRBV5-1 and TRBJ1-1, is KAGVTQTPRYLIKTRGQQVTLSCSPISGHRSVSWYQQTPGQGLQFLFEYFSETQRNKGNFPGRFSGRQFSNSRSEMNVSTLELGDSALYLCASSLNGVGSTEAFFGQGTRLTVV.